This T cell receptor (beta chain) was captured in a study of T cell clonotyping in hematopoietic cell transplantation (dated by TCRdb to about 2021). Regarding the research as a whole: A total of approximately 130 blood samples were gathered in the study from 35 to 45 consecutive transplant recipients along with their related donors. Patients were recruited between September 2015 and early 2017 and followed until September 2020 or death.

Study-wide findings and limitations: The sample size was limited, and because cells were not sorted, the contributions of CD4 and CD8 repertoires could not be separated. Donor and pretransplant recipient Inverse Simpson Index values predicted broader posttransplant TCR repertoire diversity. After transplant, TCR diversity in recipients dropped, and pathologically expanded clonotypes climbed progressively between day 30 and day 180. Just a small fraction of recipient repertoires overlapped with donor repertoires, and more than 95% appeared de novo at the given depth.

A word on this clone: Its binding antigen is unknown. No much larger clone exists at a distance of one base, and base qualities are not known.

The time point label here, explained by the study, means: 100 days after allo-HCT. Recipient blood was collected about 28 days before transplant and at days 30, 100 and 180 after transplant. Nuclei Lysis Solution was used to extract genomic DNA from fresh or cryopreserved unfractionated peripheral blood mononuclear cells. With the immunoSEQ assay, which is a bias-controlled multiplex PCR relying on V- and J-specific primers, TCR beta CDR3 regions were amplified from genomic DNA. A second PCR step added a proprietary barcode and Illumina adapter sequences to the CDR3 amplicons. An Illumina MiSeq instrument was used for sequencing of the CDR3 libraries. In the paper's pipeline: Export and quality control were performed with immunoSEQ Analyzer 3.0, and downstream analyses were performed with R Bioconductor and Immunarch. Repertoire metrics were calculated using only productive rearrangements within the normalized downsampled data set. In the normalized cohort, a clonotype counted as pathologically expanded if the clonotype was larger than 5 templates. The Inverse Simpson Index served as the measure of repertoire diversity. CMV-specificity analyses were carried out on the non-normalized data set to capture all clonotypes. Imported from immuneACCESS, the table was reduced by TCRdb to in-frame sequences with V and J called. These copies leave out some clones; in studies compared against another copy, an unresolved V gene accounts for under half, and the cause of the remainder is not known. The V and J calls and clone size were taken over from that table, and D and trimming were inferred from the DNA. For this sample the table gives about 15,000 clones, of which 80% to 90% were detected only once. 10% to 15% of the sample is in the top ten clones.

The sequence derives from a male patient aged 50 to 59 who had an allogeneic stem cell transplant from an unrelated donor, so T cells may come from the graft donor. Some clones in this sample may be carry-over from other donors' samples. Sequencing was performed on PBMCs, taken 100 days after allogeneic stem cell transplant.

The DNA is TGCAGCGTTGGAGCCGTGGTCGAGACCCAGTACTTC. Its protein is CSVGAVVETQYF. This receptor chain uses TRBV29-1 and TRBJ2-5; the D gene cannot be resolved reliably. The CDR3 measures 12 amino acids from cysteine to phenylalanine. Just CDR3 DNA is preserved here, 36 bases in frame from base 1. Looking up the germline V gene yields CDR1 SQVTM and CDR2 ANQGSEA. V and J are truncated by 4 bases and 5 bases respectively, leaving an intervening sequence of 11 bases.